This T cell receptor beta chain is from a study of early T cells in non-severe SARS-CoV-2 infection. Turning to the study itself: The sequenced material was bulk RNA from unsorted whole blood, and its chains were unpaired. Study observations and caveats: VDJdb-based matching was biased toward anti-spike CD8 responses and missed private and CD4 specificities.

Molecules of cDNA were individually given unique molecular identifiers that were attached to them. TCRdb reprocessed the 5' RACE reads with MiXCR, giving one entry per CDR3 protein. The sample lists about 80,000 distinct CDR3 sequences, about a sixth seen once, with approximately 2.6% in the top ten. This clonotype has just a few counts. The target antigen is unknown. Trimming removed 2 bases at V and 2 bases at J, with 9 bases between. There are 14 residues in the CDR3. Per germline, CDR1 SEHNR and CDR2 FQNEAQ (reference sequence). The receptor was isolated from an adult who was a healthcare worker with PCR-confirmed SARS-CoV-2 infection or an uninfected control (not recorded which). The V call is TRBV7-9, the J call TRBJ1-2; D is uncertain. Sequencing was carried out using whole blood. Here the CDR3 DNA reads TGTGCCAGCAGCTTACCGTCGGGGAACTATGGCTACACCTTC. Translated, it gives CASSLPSGNYGYTF.